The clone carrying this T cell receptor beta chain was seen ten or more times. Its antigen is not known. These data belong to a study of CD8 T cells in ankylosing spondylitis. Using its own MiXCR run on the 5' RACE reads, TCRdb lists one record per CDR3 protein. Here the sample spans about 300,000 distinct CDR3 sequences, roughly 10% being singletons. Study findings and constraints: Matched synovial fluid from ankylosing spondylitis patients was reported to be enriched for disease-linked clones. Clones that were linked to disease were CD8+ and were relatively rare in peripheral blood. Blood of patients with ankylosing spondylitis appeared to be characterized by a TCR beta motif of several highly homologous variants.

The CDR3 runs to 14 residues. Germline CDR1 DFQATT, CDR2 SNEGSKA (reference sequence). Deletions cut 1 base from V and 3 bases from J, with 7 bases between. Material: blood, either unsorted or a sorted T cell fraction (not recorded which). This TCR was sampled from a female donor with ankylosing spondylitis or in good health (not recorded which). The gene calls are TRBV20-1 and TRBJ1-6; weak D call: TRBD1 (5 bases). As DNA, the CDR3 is TGCAGTGCTAGAGGACAGAACTATAATTCACCCCTCCACTTT. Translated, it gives CSARGQNYNSPLHF.